This T cell receptor (beta chain) was retrieved from a study of blood T cell repertoires in COVID-19. Study overall: From the United States, Italy and Spain came samples of acute and convalescent COVID-19.

Authors' processing steps: Amplified reference gene primers provided the basis for estimating nucleated cell counts. The data were produced by immunoSEQ multiplex PCR, yet TCRdb's version contains in-frame clones alone and is incomplete. The DNA was the basis for D and trimming; V, J and clone size are from that table. The sample shows about 50,000 clones, roughly 92% of them seen only once. Trimming cost V 2 bases and J 7 bases, with 12 bases left between them. CDR3 length: 15 residues. Germline CDR1 is MNHEY and CDR2 is SMNVEV (reference sequence). Sequenced material: peripheral blood. The sequence was obtained from a man aged 45 to 65 with active COVID-19. V is TRBV27 and J is TRBJ1-6; perhaps TRBD1 as D (5 bases). The DNA for the CDR3 is TGTGCCAGCAGTTTAACCGGGGGTGGGAATTCACCCCTCCACTTT. Translated: CASSLTGGGNSPLHF.